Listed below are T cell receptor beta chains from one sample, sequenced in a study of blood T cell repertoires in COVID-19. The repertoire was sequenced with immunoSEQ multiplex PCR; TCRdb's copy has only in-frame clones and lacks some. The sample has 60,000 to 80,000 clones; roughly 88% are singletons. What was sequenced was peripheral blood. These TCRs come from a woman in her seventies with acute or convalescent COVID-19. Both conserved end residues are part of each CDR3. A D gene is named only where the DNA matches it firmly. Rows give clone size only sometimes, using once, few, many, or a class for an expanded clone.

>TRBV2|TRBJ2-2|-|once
TGTGCCAGCAGCCTCATACAGAACGGGGAGCTGTTTTTT
CASSLIQNGELFF
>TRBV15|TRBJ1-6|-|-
TGTGCCTCAGGGACTTCCTATAATTCACCCCTCCACTTT
CASGTSYNSPLHF
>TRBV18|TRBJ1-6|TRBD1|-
TGTGCCAGCTCACCGGACAGGGAACCACCCCTCCACTTT
CASSPDREPPLHF
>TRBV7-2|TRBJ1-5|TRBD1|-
TGTGCCAGCAGCTATGACAGGGCCGGCGGTCAGCCCCAGCATTTT
CASSYDRAGGQPQHF
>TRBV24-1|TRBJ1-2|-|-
TGTGCCACCAGTGATTTACGGACGGGGGACTATGGCTACACCTTC
CATSDLRTGDYGYTF
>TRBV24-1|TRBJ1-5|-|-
TGTGCCACCAGTGGATCCAGGGGAGGCAATCAGCCCCAGCATTTT
CATSGSRGGNQPQHF
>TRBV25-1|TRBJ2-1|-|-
TGTGCCAGCAGTGTACGATCCAGGGGTAGGGGGTACAATGAGCAGTTCTTC
CASSVRSRGRGYNEQFF
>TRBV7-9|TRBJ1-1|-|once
TGTGCCAGCAGCTTAGGACAGGTGAACACTGAAGCTTTCTTT
CASSLGQVNTEAFF
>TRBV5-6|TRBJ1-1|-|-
TGTGCCAGCAGCCGGACACTTGAAGCTTTCTTT
CASSRTLEAFF
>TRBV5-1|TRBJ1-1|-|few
TGCGCCAGCACCCTCGCAGGGCCGAACACTGAAGCTTTCTTT
CASTLAGPNTEAFF
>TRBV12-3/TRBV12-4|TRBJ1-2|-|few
TGTGCCAGCAGTTTAAAGGGGCTTGGCTACACCTTC
CASSLKGLGYTF
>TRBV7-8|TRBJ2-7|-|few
TGTGCCAGCAGCTGGACTCCAGGTTCGGGACACTCCTACGAGCAGTACTTC
CASSWTPGSGHSYEQYF
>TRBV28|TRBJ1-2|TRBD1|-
TGTGCCAGCAATACCAGGGGGAGAGGCTACACCTTC
CASNTRGRGYTF
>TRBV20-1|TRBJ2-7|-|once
TGCAGTGCCGGGGGTTCCTACGAGCAGTACTTC
CSAGGSYEQYF
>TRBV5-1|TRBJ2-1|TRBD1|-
TGCGCCAGCAGCTTGTCCGGACAGGGCCACAATGAGCAGTTCTTC
CASSLSGQGHNEQFF
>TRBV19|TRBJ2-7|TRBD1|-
TGTGCCAGTACCCCGGGACAGAGCTCCTACGAGCAGTACTTC
CASTPGQSSYEQYF